This T cell receptor (beta chain) was recovered during a study of cytomegalovirus exposure and HLA in healthy donors. Study-level results: Accurate prediction of most subjects' HLA-A and HLA-B alleles from TCR beta sequences was reported.

About this clone itself: The target antigen is unknown.

Both 60 Vbeta primers and 13 Jbeta primers went into the PCR. Using immunoSEQ multiplex PCR, the repertoire was profiled, and TCRdb retains in-frame clones only, with some absent. Altogether about 110,000 clones are present, roughly 85% being singletons, with the ten largest covering 2.5% to 3.5%. V shed 4 bases, J shed 5 bases, and the junction held 5 bases outside the gene matches. Germline lookup yields CDR1 MDHEN and CDR2 SYDVKM. The CDR3 totals 14 residues. The chain is built from TRBV28 and TRBJ2-7, with TRBD1 matching over 10 bases. The sequencing input was PBMCs. The receptor's source is a middle-aged woman in good health and CMV-seronegative. CDR3 sequence (DNA): TGTGCCAGCAGTTCGGGACAGGGGAAGCACGAGCAGTACTTC. This translates into CASSSGQGKHEQYF.